These 9 T cell receptor beta chains were sequenced from one sample in a study of T cell clonotyping in hematopoietic cell transplantation listed by TCRdb under 2021. The method was the immunoSEQ multiplex PCR assay. This is the immuneACCESS table as TCRdb keeps it, with only in-frame sequences that have V and J called. A part of the clones is gone; compared with another copy, unresolved V genes explain less than half, and the rest is unexplained. Across this sample there are approximately 75,000 clones, with 85% to 95% seen only once. The top ten clonotypes cover under 2% of the sample. The specimen was peripheral blood mononuclear cells. The source of these receptors is a man in his fifties or sixties in good health. Some clones in this sample may be carry-over from other donors' samples.

The chain joins TRBV18 to TRBJ2-3; D uncertain. The germline CDR1 and CDR2 sequences are KGHSH and LQKENI. The CDR3 covers 17 residues. Trimming removed 5 bases from V and 0 bases from J, with 18 bases in between. Here the CDR3 DNA reads TGTGCCAGCTCATCACGCCCTAGGGTAACTAGCACAGATACGCAGTATTTT. Translating gives CASSSRPRVTSTDTQYF. Looking up the rest from reference TRBV18 and TRBJ2-3 gives the full variable domain: NAGVMQNPRHLVRRRGQEARLRCSPMKGHSHVYWYRQLPEEGLKFMVYLQKENIIDESGMPKERFSAEFPKEGPSILRIQQVVRGDSAAYFCASSSRPRVTSTDTQYFGPGTRLTVL.

CDR3 region: CASSIRGSNQPQHF. The CDR3 nucleotides are TGTGCCAGCAGCATTCGGGGGAGCAATCAGCCCCAGCATTTT. The chain is built from TRBV6-1 and TRBJ1-5, with D perhaps TRBD1 (5 bases). Looked up from germline, CDR1 is MNHNS and CDR2 is SASEGT. CDR3 length: 14 residues. V lost 6 bases and J 1 base, leaving 10 bases between the germline ends.

V gene TRBV30 combines with J gene TRBJ1-1, with D hard to call. V gave up 5 bases and J gave up 0 bases, with 7 bases separating them. The CDR3 has 12 amino acids. The germline V gene has CDR1 GTSNPN and CDR2 SVGIG (reference sequence). This CDR3 reads CAWSFMNTEAFF. In DNA form, the CDR3 reads TGTGCCTGGTCCTTCATGAACACTGAAGCTTTCTTT.

The J gene is TRBJ2-7, the V gene TRBV28, with D tentatively TRBD1 (6 bases). V lost 6 bases, J lost 3 bases, and 9 bases lay in between. This CDR3 region has 12 residues. CDR1 and CDR2 (germline): MDHEN, SYDVKM. The DNA of the CDR3 is TGTGCCAGCAGGTGGGGGCTCTACGAGCAGTACTTC. Amino acid sequence: CASRWGLYEQYF. The whole variable domain, filled in from reference TRBV28 and TRBJ2-7, reads DVKVTQSSRYLVKRTGEKVFLECVQDMDHENMFWYRQDPGLGLRLIYFSYDVKMKEKGDIPEGYSVSREKKERFSLILESASTNQTSMYLCASRWGLYEQYFGPGTRLTVT.

The chain recombines TRBV29-1 with TRBJ1-2, with 7 bases identical to TRBD1. The trim removed 6 bases at V and 4 bases at J, leaving 11 bases unmatched. Germline CDR1 SQVTM, CDR2 ANQGSEA. The CDR3 sequence is 14 residues long. The DNA of the CDR3 is TGCAGCGTCGGGGGACAGCCTCTGCTCTATGGCTACACCTTC. This codes for CSVGGQPLLYGYTF.

The chain is built from TRBV29-1 and TRBJ2-3; D ambiguous. Trimming removed 2 bases from V and 4 bases from J, with 7 bases in between. Germline values: CDR1 SQVTM, CDR2 ANQGSEA. This CDR3 is built from 12 residues. This CDR3 reads CSVEIGADTQYF. The CDR3 DNA is TGCAGCGTTGAAATTGGGGCAGATACGCAGTATTTT.

This rearrangement joins TRBV5-1 to TRBJ2-7; 8 bases are shared with TRBD1. The junction had 0 bases not matched to a gene; V was cut back by 0 bases and J by 7 bases. CDR3 size: 12 residues. Germline V lookup: CDR1 SGHRS, CDR2 YFSETQ. CDR3 in amino acids: CASSLGQGEQYF. The CDR3 nucleotides are TGCGCCAGCAGCTTGGGACAGGGGGAGCAGTACTTC.

The gene calls are TRBV9 and TRBJ2-1; perhaps TRBD2 as D (5 bases). This CDR3 has 19 amino acids. Trimming cost V 0 bases and J 5 bases, with 24 bases left between them. Germline lookup yields CDR1 SGDLS and CDR2 YYNGEE. This CDR3 reads CASSVGAPGPTRPDNEQFF. The CDR3 DNA follows: TGTGCCAGCAGCGTAGGAGCCCCCGGGCCCACTAGGCCGGACAATGAGCAGTTCTTC.

The chain joins TRBV7-2 to TRBJ1-5; D is uncertain. This CDR3 is built from 14 residues. Trimming removed 0 bases from V and 4 bases from J, with 7 bases in between. Germline V gene sequence: CDR1 SGHTA, CDR2 FQGNSA. CDR3 loop: CASSLAPQNQPQHF. Here the CDR3 DNA reads TGTGCCAGCAGCTTAGCACCTCAAAATCAGCCCCAGCATTTT.